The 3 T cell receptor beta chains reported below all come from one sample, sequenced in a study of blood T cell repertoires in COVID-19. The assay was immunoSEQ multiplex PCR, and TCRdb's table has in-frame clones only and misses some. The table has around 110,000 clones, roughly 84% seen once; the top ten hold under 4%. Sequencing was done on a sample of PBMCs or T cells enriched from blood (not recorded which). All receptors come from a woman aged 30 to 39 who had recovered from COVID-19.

The CDR3 DNA reads as TGTGCCAGCAGCCACTCAGACAGGGGATTCGGGGAGCTGTTTTTT. Its protein product is CASSHSDRGFGELFF. The rearrangement uses TRBV6-2 or TRBV6-3 and TRBJ2-2, with TRBD1 identical over 8 bases. V was pared by 6 bases and J by 7 bases, with 10 bases of the junction left unmatched. The CDR3 is 15 residues long. Germline values: CDR1 MNHEY, CDR2 SVGEGT.

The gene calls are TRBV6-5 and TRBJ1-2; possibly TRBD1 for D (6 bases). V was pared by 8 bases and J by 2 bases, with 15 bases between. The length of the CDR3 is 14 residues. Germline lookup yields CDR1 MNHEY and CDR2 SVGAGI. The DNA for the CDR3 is TGTGCCAGCCACACAGGGTCGTCGAACTATGGCTACACCTTC. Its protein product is CASHTGSSNYGYTF.

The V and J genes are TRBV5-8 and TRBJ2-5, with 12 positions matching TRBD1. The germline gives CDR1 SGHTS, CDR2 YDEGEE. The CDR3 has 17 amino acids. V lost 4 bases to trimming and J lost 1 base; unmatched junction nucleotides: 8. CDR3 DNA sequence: TGTGCCAGCAGCACGGGGGACAGGGGGCGCGGCCAAGAGACCCAGTACTTC. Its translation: CASSTGDRGRGQETQYF.